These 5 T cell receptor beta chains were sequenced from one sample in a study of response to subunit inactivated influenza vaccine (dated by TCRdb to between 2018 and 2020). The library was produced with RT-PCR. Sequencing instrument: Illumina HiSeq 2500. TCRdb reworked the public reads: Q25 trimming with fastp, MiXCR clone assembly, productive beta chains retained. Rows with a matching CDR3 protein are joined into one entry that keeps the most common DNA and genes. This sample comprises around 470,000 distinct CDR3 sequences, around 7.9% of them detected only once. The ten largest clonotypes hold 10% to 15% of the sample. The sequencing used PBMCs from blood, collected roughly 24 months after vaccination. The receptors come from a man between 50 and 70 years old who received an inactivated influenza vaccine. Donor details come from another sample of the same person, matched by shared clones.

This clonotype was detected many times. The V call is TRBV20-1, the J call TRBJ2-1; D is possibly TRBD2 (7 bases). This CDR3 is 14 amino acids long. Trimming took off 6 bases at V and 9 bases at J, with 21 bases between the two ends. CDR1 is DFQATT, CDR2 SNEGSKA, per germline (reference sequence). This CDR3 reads CSASTDGGLGEQFF. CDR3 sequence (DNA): TGCAGTGCCTCGACCGACGGGGGGCTGGGTGAGCAGTTCTTC.

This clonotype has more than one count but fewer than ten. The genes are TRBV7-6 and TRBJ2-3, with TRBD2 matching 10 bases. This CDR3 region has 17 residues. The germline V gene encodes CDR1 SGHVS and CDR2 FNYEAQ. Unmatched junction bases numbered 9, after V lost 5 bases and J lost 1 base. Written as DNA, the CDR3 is TGTGCCAGCAGCCCCCAGGTCCTAGCGGGAGGCACAGATACGCAGTATTTT. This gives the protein CASSPQVLAGGTDTQYF.

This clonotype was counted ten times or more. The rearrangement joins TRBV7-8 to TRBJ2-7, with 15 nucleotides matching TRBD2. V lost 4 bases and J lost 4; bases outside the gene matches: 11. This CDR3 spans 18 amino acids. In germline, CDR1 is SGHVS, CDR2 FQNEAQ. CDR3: CASSYRGLAGGPGYEQYF. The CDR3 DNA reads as TGTGCCAGCAGCTATCGCGGACTAGCGGGAGGGCCGGGGTACGAGCAGTACTTC.

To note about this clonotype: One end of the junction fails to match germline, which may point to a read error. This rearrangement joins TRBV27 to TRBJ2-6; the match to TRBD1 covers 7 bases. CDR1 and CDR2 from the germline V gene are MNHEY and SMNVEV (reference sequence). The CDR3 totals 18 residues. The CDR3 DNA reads TGTGCCAGCAGACTCAACAGGGGTGATTACTCTGGGGCCAATGTCCTGACTTTC. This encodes CASRLNRGDYSGANVLTF.

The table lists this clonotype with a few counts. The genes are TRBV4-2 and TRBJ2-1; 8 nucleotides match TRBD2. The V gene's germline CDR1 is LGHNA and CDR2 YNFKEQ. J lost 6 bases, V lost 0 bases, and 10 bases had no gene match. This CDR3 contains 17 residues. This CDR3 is CASSQDGTGGPFNEQFF. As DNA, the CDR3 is TGTGCCAGCAGCCAAGATGGGACGGGAGGGCCATTCAATGAGCAGTTCTTC.